This record looks at one T cell receptor (beta chain) sequence and its context. Its antigen remains unknown. This CDR3 is built from 13 residues. From germline, CDR1 is SGHNT and CDR2 YENEEA. Trimming shortened V by 5 bases and J by 4 bases, and 11 bases separated the two germline ends. This sample is drawn from a study of graft-versus-host responses after intestinal transplantation. Study context: Transplants were multivisceral, liver-intestinal, or isolated intestinal. Uniformly, recipients were administered anti-thymocyte globulin induction with subsequent tacrolimus and steroids for roughly three years.

Points from the study as a whole: Allografts carried high graft-versus-host to host-versus-graft clonal ratios in patients having graft-donor T cell macrochimerism. GvH clonotypes were identified within recipient marrow, with a subset emerging first in ileum or blood.

Assay: immunoSEQ multiplex PCR; the TCRdb copy retains only in-frame clones and omits some. The data contain 96,000 or so clones, 80% to 95% of them singletons. The chain couples TRBV11-3 to TRBJ1-2, with D unresolved. The source is a human donor who received an intestinal transplant. Source: unstimulated CD4+ T cells sorted from spleen or lymph node cells, taken before intestinal transplant. The DNA for the CDR3 is TGTGCCAGCAGCACAGATCGGCGCTATGGCTACACCTTC. The encoded protein is CASSTDRRYGYTF. Complete variable domain (other parts from reference TRBV11-3 and TRBJ1-2): EAGVVQSPRYKIIEKKQPVAFWCNPISGHNTLYWYLQNLGQGPELLIRYENEEAVDDSQLPKDRFSAERLKGVDSTLKIQPAELGDSAVYLCASSTDRRYGYTFGSGTRLTVV.